The clone carrying this TCR beta chain was counted between two and nine times. Its antigen is not known. The data derive from a study of blood T cells in healthy people across ages. Study-level points and caveats: While age rose, TCR beta diversity per million T cells dropped in a roughly linear way. Higher diversity and more naive CD4+ cells were features of long-lived donors, compared to aged donors.

Sample-barcoded 5' priming and a J-beta primer mix drove a second PCR of roughly 7 to 11 cycles. TCRdb reanalysed the 5' RACE reads using MiXCR and keeps one entry per CDR3 protein. The repertoire holds 500,000 to 550,000 distinct CDR3 sequences, with 20% to 30% as singletons. Germline CDR1 and CDR2: MGHDK and SYGVNS. V lost 7 bases to trimming and J lost 4 bases, with 14 bases between them. There are 14 residues in the CDR3. A further study also used this sample, focusing on T cells of mothers and their children. As that study records: Overlap measured in related mother-child pairs was slightly, non-significantly higher than in unrelated pairs.

This chain uses TRBV25-1 with TRBJ2-1; tentative D call: TRBD1 (5 bases). The sample taken for sequencing was blood. The clonotype comes from a boy younger than 18 in good health. DNA for the CDR3: TGTGCCAGCATACCGGTTGGGGCTTACAATGAGCAGTTCTTC. Its protein product is CASIPVGAYNEQFF.